Here is one T cell receptor (beta chain) with its context. Its specificity is unknown. These data come from a study of siplizumab effects on memory and regulatory T cells. Broader study findings: The authors mapped only a minor fraction of alloreactive clones to unstimulated subsets.

The CDR3 covers 14 residues. After removal of 0 bases from V and 7 bases from J, the junction contained 2 bases not matched to a gene. Per germline, CDR1 MNHEY and CDR2 SMNVEV (reference sequence). Sequenced by immunoSEQ multiplex PCR; TCRdb stores in-frame clones only, minus some. The sample lists approximately 58,000 clones, approximately 95% seen once, with around two fifths in the top ten. J is TRBJ2-1 and V is TRBV27; 8 bases map to TRBD1. The clonotype comes from a human donor in good health. The sequencing input was CD8+ T cells sorted from blood. The CDR3 DNA reads TGTGCCAGCAGTTTATCCAGGGGGCTAAATGAGCAGTTCTTC. Residues: CASSLSRGLNEQFF.